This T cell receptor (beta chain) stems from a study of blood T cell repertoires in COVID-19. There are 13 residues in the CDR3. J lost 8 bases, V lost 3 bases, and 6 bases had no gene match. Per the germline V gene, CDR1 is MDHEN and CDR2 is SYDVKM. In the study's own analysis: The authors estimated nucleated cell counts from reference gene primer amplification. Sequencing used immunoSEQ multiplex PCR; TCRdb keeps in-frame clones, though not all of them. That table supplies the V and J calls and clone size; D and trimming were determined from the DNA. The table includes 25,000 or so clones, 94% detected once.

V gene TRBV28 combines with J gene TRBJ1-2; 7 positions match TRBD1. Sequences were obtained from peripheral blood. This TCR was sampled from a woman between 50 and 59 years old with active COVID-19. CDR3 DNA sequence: TGTGCCAGCAGTTTCGGCAGGGGGGTGGGCTACACCTTC. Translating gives CASSFGRGVGYTF.